The 19 T cell receptor beta chains reported below all come from one sample, sequenced in a study of cytomegalovirus exposure and HLA in healthy donors. Primers for the PCR totalled 60 Vbeta and 13 Jbeta. TCRdb's copy holds only in-frame clones and misses some; the assay was immunoSEQ multiplex PCR. The sample table sets out 95,000 to 150,000 clones. Sequencing used PBMCs. These receptors were obtained from a man aged 30 to 45 in good health and CMV-seronegative.

V is TRBV7-9 and J is TRBJ1-2; 7 bases line up with TRBD1. This CDR3 spans 13 amino acids. With 4 bases clipped from V and 6 bases from J, the junction kept 5 bases outside the gene matches. The V gene's germline CDR1 is SEHNR and CDR2 FQNEAQ (reference sequence). The CDR3 spells CASSSTGVDGYTF. The CDR3 DNA sequence: TGTGCCAGCAGCTCTACAGGGGTGGATGGCTACACCTTC.

Notes on this clone: One junction end does not reproduce the germline sequence, and a read error may be involved. The chain is built from TRBV7-7 and TRBJ2-3; TRBD1 agrees at 9 bases. The CDR3 is 14 amino acids. Germline CDR1 reads SSHAT; CDR2 reads FNYEAQ (reference sequence). In DNA, the CDR3 is TGTGCTAGCAGCCGCCTGACAGGGGGGGATACGCAGTATTTT. It codes for CASSRLTGGDTQYF.

The genes are TRBV29-1 and TRBJ1-1, with D uncertain. This CDR3 is built from 13 residues. The V end was cut by 5 bases, the J end by 0 bases, with 10 bases between. CDR1 SQVTM and CDR2 ANQGSEA come from the germline V gene. As DNA, the CDR3 is TGCAGCGTTCTAGGACTCATGAACACTGAAGCTTTCTTT. Translating it yields CSVLGLMNTEAFF.

The genes are TRBV5-6 and TRBJ2-2, with D tentatively TRBD1 (6 bases). CDR3 size: 15 residues. V was clipped by 4 bases and J by 2 bases, with 12 bases between them. The V gene's germline CDR1 is SGHDT and CDR2 YYEEEE. The CDR3 bases are TGTGCCAGCAGCCCCGACAGGAGCAACACCGGGGAGCTGTTTTTT. This codes for CASSPDRSNTGELFF.

The chain uses TRBV6-1 and TRBJ2-1; TRBD1 matches at 9 bases. The ends lost 4 bases at V and 7 bases at J; junction bases unmatched: 5. CDR3 length: 14 amino acids. Germline V lookup: CDR1 MNHNS, CDR2 SASEGT. The CDR3 region has the DNA TGTGCCAGCAGTGTAGGGACAGGGATGAATGAGCAGTTCTTC. Encoded protein: CASSVGTGMNEQFF.

This chain joins TRBV7-7 and TRBJ2-5, with D perhaps matching TRBD1 (6 bases). V shed 4 bases and J shed 2 bases, with 11 bases lying between them. Germline V lookup: CDR1 SSHAT, CDR2 FNYEAQ (reference sequence). The CDR3 contains 14 residues. CDR3 coding DNA: TGTGCCAGCAGCTCGGGACACTCACAAGAGACCCAGTACTTC. Translation: CASSSGHSQETQYF.

The chain carries TRBV4-3 and TRBJ1-1; no clear D gene. The CDR3 sequence is 13 residues long. The germline CDR1 and CDR2 sequences are LGHNA and YSLEER. V lost 0 bases to trimming and J lost 8 bases, with 10 bases between them. The CDR3 sequence: CASSQDRRGEAFF. CDR3 in DNA: TGCGCCAGCAGCCAAGATAGAAGAGGGGAAGCTTTCTTT.

This chain uses TRBV7-3 with TRBJ2-1; the D gene is possibly TRBD2 (5 bases). The CDR3 is 15 residues long. V lost 3 bases to trimming and J lost 4 bases, with 13 bases between them. Germline values: CDR1 SGHTA, CDR2 FQGTGA. The CDR3 sequence: CASSFAASPYNEQFF. Written as DNA, the CDR3 is TGTGCCAGCAGCTTTGCGGCTAGCCCTTACAATGAGCAGTTCTTC.

V usage is TRBV7-3 and J usage is TRBJ1-2; the D gene is possibly TRBD1 (6 bases). The V end lost 6 bases, the J end lost 0 bases, and 17 bases lay between the germline ends. This CDR3 spans 16 amino acids. CDR1 and CDR2 (germline): SGHTA, FQGTGA. The CDR3 bases are TGTGCCAGCAGGGACGGGACACTTTATCCTAACTATGGCTACACCTTC. This translates into CASRDGTLYPNYGYTF.

About this clone: Germline is not matched at one junction end, which may reflect a read error. The chain joins TRBV30 to TRBJ2-6; D is undetermined. Germline V CDR1 and CDR2: GTSNPN, SVGIG (reference sequence). CDR3 length equals 14 residues. The CDR3 sequence is CAWGVYSGANVLTF. The CDR3 DNA reads as TGTGCCTGGGGTGTTTACTCTGGGGCCAACGTCCTGACTTTC.

The chain joins TRBV5-8 to TRBJ2-2; TRBD2 matches at 7 bases. The CDR3 loop spans 15 amino acids. Germline V gives CDR1 SGHTS, CDR2 YDEGEE. J was trimmed by 6 bases and V by 4 bases; bases with no gene match: 9. The CDR3 region is CASSVKGGVAGELFF. CDR3 coding DNA: TGTGCCAGCAGCGTAAAGGGAGGGGTCGCCGGGGAGCTGTTTTTT.

A word on this clone: Other DNA sequences in the sample encode the same CDR3. This chain connects TRBV27 to TRBJ1-1; D is uncertain. This CDR3 has 14 residues. CDR1 and CDR2 from the germline V gene are MNHEY and SMNVEV (reference sequence). V was clipped by 0 bases and J by 2 bases, with 7 bases between them. CDR3 sequence reads: CASSLSSGNTEAFF. The CDR3 DNA is TGTGCCAGCAGTTTATCGTCAGGAAACACTGAAGCTTTCTTT.

The CDR3 DNA reads TGTGCCAGCAGTCAGAATTGGGGGGATGGCTACACCTTC. Encoded protein: CASSQNWGDGYTF. The chain combines TRBV27 with TRBJ1-2; possible D gene TRBD1, 5 bases. V was clipped by 5 bases and J by 6 bases, with 13 bases between them. The CDR3 totals 13 residues. CDR1 and CDR2 from the germline V gene are MNHEY and SMNVEV (reference sequence).

CDR3 sequence reads: CASSLDSTSGTTVAYEQYF. The CDR3 region has the DNA TGTGCCAGCAGCTTAGATAGTACTAGCGGGACGACGGTGGCCTACGAGCAGTACTTC. The genes are TRBV7-2 and TRBJ2-7, with 10 positions matching TRBD2. The V gene's germline CDR1 is SGHTA and CDR2 FQGNSA. The CDR3 has 19 amino acids. V lost 1 base, J lost 2 bases, and 14 bases stayed unmatched.

The chain links TRBV2 to TRBJ2-7; D ambiguous. The length of the CDR3 is 11 residues. V was trimmed by 8 bases and J by 3 bases, leaving 8 bases between them. The germline V gene encodes CDR1 SNHLY and CDR2 FYNNEI. The CDR3 DNA sequence: TGTGCCAGCCTGCTCGGCTACGAGCAGTACTTC. This encodes CASLLGYEQYF.

The gene calls are TRBV4-1 and TRBJ1-1; possible D gene TRBD1, 5 bases. This CDR3 region has 14 residues. CDR1 and CDR2 from the germline V gene are MGHRA and YSYEKL. V was pared by 5 bases and J by 0 bases, with 10 bases between. The CDR3 DNA follows: TGCGCCAGCAGCACCAGGGATTTGAACACTGAAGCTTTCTTT. It yields the protein CASSTRDLNTEAFF.

This chain connects TRBV7-9 to TRBJ2-7, with TRBD2 matching 7 bases. The V gene end was trimmed by 5 bases and the J gene end by 3 bases; junction bases not matched to a gene: 13. The CDR3 is made up of 16 amino acids. Germline assignment: CDR1 SEHNR and CDR2 FQNEAQ (reference sequence). The CDR3 bases are TGTGCCAGCAGCCAAGAGACTAGCCGAGCTTTCTACGAGCAGTACTTC. This sequence encodes CASSQETSRAFYEQYF.

This chain uses TRBV19 with TRBJ2-5, with D possibly matching TRBD1 (6 bases). The germline V gene has CDR1 LNHDA and CDR2 SQIVND (reference sequence). This CDR3 has 15 residues. V dropped 6 bases and J dropped 2 bases, with 16 bases sitting between them. In DNA, the CDR3 is TGTGCCAGTAGGACAGGTGGTGTGGAACAAGAGACCCAGTACTTC. As protein: CASRTGGVEQETQYF.

This sequence joins TRBV2 and TRBJ2-7; D gene unclear. Germline values: CDR1 SNHLY, CDR2 FYNNEI. V lost 4 bases to trimming and J lost 2 bases, with 9 bases between them. The length of the CDR3 is 13 residues. CDR3 DNA: TGTGCCAGCAGTGGCGAACCGCCCTACGAGCAGTACTTC. As protein: CASSGEPPYEQYF. The full variable domain, its missing parts supplied by reference TRBV2 and TRBJ2-7, is EPEVTQTPSHQVTQMGQEVILRCVPISNHLYFYWYRQILGQKVEFLVSFYNNEISEKSEIFDDQFSVERPDGSNFTLKIRSTKLEDSAMYFCASSGEPPYEQYFGPGTRLTVT.